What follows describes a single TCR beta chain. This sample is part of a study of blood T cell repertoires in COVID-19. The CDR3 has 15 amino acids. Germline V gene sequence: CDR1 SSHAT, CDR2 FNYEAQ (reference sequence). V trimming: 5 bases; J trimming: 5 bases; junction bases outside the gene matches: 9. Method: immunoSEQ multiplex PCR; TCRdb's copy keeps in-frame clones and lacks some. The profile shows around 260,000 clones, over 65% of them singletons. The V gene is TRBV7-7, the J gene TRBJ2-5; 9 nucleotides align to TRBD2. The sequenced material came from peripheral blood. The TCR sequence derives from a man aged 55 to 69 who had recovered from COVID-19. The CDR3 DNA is TGTGCCAGCAGCGCGGGGACTAGCCGCGGCGAGACCCAGTACTTC. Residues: CASSAGTSRGETQYF. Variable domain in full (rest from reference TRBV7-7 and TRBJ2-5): GAGVSQSPRYKVTKRGQDVTLRCDPISSHATLYWYQQALGQGPEFLTYFNYEAQPDKSGLPSDRFSAERPEGSISTLTIQRTEQRDSAMYRCASSAGTSRGETQYFGPGTRLLVL.